What follows is one TCR beta chain and its context. Antigen specificity is unknown. At one end the junction does not follow the germline gene, possibly because of a read error. This specimen belongs to a study of identifying expanded T cells in peripheral blood. Study-level results: Over two and four weeks, about 15 and 19 clones changed, versus roughly 1.1 between replicates.

The CDR3 has 13 amino acids. Germline V lookup: CDR1 SNHLY, CDR2 FYNNEI. Method: immunoSEQ multiplex PCR; TCRdb's copy keeps in-frame clones and lacks some. The sample contains about 100,000 clones, over 80% of which appear only once. V is TRBV2 and J is TRBJ1-5; D possibly corresponds to TRBD1 (5 bases). Material for sequencing was blood. This clonotype was sampled from a person between 18 and 75 years old in good health. The CDR3 reads CASREDSDQPQHF. CDR3 bases: TGTGCCAGCAGGGAAGACAGCGATCAGCCCCAGCATTTT.